The TCR beta chain described here comes from a study of cytomegalovirus exposure and HLA in healthy donors. V gave up 6 bases and J gave up 2 bases, with 13 bases separating them. Germline CDR1 MNHNS, CDR2 SASEGT. The CDR3 sequence is 15 residues long. The PCR was carried out with 60 Vbeta primers and 13 Jbeta primers. The data were produced by immunoSEQ multiplex PCR, yet TCRdb's version contains in-frame clones alone and is incomplete. The sample includes approximately 120,000 clones, more than 75% seen only once; the top ten take 12%. The TCR sequence derives from a middle-aged woman in good health and CMV-seropositive. V gene TRBV6-1 combines with J gene TRBJ1-4; unclear D gene. Sequencing input: PBMCs. CDR3 residues: CASSASYGTNEKLFF. The CDR3 DNA sequence: TGTGCCAGCAGCGCCTCTTACGGGACTAATGAAAAACTGTTTTTT.